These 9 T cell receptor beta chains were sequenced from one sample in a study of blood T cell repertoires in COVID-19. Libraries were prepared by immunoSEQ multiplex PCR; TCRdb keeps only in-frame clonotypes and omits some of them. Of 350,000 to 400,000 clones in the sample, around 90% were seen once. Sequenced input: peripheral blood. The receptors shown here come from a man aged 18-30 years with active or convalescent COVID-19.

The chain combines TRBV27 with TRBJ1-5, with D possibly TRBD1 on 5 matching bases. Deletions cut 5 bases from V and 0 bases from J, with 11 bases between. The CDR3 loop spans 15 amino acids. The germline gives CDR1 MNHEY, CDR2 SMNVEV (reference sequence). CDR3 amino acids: CASSPDRYSNQPQHF. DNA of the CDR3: TGTGCCAGCAGTCCAGACAGATATAGCAATCAGCCCCAGCATTTT.

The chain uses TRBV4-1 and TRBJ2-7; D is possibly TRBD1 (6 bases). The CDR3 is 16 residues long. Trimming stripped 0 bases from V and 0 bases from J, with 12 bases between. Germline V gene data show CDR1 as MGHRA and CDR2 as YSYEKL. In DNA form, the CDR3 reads TGCGCCAGCAGCCAAGATTGGGACACCTACTCCTACGAGCAGTACTTC. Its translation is CASSQDWDTYSYEQYF.

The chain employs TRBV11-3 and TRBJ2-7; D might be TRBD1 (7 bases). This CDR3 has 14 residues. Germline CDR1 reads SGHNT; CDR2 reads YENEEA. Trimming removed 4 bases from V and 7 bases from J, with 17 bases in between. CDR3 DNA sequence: TGTGCCAGCAGCTGGGGACAGCGGGCGGAAGAGCAGTACTTC. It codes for CASSWGQRAEEQYF.

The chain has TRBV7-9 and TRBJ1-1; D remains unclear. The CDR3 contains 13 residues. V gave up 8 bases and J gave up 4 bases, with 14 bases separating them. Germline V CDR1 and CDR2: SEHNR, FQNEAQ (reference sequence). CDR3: CASVRGSVTEAFF. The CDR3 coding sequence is TGTGCCAGCGTACGAGGGAGTGTCACTGAAGCTTTCTTT.

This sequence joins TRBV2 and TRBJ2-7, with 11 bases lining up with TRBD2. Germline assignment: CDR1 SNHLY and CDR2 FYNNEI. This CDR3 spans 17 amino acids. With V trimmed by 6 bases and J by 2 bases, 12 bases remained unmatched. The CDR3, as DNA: TGTGCCAGCAGGGTCCTCCGGGGGACTAGCGGCCCCTACGAGCAGTACTTC. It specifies CASRVLRGTSGPYEQYF.

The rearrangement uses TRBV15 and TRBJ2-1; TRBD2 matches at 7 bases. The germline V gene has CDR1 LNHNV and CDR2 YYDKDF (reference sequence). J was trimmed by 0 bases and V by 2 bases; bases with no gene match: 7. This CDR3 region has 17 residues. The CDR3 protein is CATSRRLPSGSYNEQFF. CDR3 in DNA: TGTGCCACCAGCAGACGATTGCCTAGCGGCTCCTACAATGAGCAGTTCTTC.

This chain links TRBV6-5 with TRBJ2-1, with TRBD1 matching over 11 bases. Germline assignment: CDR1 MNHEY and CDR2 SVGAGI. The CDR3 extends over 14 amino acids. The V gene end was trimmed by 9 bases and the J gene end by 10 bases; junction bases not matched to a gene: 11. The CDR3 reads CASALGQGAWEQFF. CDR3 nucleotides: TGTGCCAGTGCACTTGGACAGGGGGCTTGGGAGCAGTTCTTC.

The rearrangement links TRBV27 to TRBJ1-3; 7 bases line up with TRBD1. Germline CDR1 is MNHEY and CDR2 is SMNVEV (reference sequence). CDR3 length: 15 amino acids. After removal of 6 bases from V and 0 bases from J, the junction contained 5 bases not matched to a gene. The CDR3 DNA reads TGTGCCAGCAGACAGGACAGGTACTCTGGAAACACCATATATTTT. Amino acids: CASRQDRYSGNTIYF.

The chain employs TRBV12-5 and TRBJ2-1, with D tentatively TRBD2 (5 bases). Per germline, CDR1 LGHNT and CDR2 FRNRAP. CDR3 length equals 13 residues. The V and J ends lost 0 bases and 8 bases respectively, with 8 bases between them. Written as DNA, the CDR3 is TGTGCTAGTGGTTTGGTAGGGCGGGATGAGCAGTTCTTC. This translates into CASGLVGRDEQFF.